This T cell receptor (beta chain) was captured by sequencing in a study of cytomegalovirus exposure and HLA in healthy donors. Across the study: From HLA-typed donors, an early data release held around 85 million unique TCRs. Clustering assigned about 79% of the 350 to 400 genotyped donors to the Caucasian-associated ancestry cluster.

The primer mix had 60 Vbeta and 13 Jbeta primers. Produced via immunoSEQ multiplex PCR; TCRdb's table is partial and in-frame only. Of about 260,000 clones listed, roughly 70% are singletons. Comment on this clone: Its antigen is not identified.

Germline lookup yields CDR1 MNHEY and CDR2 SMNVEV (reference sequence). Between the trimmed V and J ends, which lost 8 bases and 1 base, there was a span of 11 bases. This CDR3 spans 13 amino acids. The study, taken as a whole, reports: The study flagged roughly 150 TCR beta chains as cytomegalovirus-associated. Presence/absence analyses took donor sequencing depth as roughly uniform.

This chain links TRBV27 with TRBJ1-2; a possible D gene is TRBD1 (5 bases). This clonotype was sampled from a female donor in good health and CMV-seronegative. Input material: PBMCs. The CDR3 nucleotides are TGTGCCAGCGCACTTCAGGGTAACTATGGCTACACCTTC. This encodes CASALQGNYGYTF.